The source of this T cell receptor (beta chain) is a study of T cell clusters in autoimmune cytopenias. Each sample's input was 250 ng genomic DNA, roughly 40,000 genome equivalents. TRB rearrangements were amplified by touch-down multiplex PCR with mixed TRB-A/B primers. With the multiplex PCR reads reprocessed, TCRdb shows one record per CDR3 protein and no DNA. In all, the sample yields roughly 10,000 distinct CDR3 sequences. CDR1 is MNHNS, CDR2 SASEGT, per germline. This CDR3 region has 15 residues. These data also formed part of another study, on T cell repertoires in aging, cancer and after chemotherapy.

The gene calls are TRBV6-1 and TRBJ2-7; with no DNA, the TCRdb D assignment of TRBD1 cannot be verified. Input material: peripheral blood. This clonotype originated in a human donor in good health. The CDR3 loop is CASSEGGGGGDEQYF.